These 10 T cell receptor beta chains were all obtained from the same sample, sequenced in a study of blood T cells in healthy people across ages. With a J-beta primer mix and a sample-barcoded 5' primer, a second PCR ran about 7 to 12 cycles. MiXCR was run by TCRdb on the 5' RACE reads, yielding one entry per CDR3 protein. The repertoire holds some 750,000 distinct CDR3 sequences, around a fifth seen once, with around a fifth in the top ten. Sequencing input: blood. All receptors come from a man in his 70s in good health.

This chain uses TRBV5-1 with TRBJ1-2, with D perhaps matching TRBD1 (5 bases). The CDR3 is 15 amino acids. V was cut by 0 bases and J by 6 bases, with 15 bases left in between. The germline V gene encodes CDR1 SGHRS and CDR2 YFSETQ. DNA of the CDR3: TGCGCCAGCAGCTTGGAGGCAGGGCCAGGGCATGGCTACACCTTC. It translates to CASSLEAGPGHGYTF.

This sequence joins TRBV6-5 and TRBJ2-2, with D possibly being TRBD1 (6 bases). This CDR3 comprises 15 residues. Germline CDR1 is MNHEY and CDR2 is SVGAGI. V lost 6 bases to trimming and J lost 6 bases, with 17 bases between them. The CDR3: CASRIWTERAGELFF. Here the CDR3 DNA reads TGTGCCAGCAGGATATGGACAGAGAGAGCCGGGGAGCTGTTTTTT.

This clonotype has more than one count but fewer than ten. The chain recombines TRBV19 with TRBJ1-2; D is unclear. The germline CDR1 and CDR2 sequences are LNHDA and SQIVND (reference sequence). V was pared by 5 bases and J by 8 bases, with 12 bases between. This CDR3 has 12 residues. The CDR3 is CASSASQEGYTF. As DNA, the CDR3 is TGTGCCAGTAGTGCCTCTCAGGAGGGCTACACCTTC.

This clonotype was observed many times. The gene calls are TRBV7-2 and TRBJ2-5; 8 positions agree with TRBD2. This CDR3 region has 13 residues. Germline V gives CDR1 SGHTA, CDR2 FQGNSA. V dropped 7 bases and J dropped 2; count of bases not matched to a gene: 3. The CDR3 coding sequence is TGTGCCAGCAACCGACTAGCGCAAGAGACCCAGTACTTC. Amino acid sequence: CASNRLAQETQYF. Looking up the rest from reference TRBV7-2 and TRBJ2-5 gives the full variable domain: GAGVSQSPSNKVTEKGKDVELRCDPISGHTALYWYRQSLGQGLEFLIYFQGNSAPDKSGLPSDRFSAERTGGSVSTLTIQRTQQEDSAVYLCASNRLAQETQYFGPGTRLLVL.

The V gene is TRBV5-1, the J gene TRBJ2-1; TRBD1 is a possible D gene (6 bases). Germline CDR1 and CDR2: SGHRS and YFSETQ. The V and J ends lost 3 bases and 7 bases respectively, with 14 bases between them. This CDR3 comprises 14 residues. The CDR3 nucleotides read TGCGCCAGCAGCTCGACGACAGGACATAATGAGCAGTTCTTC. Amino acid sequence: CASSSTTGHNEQFF.

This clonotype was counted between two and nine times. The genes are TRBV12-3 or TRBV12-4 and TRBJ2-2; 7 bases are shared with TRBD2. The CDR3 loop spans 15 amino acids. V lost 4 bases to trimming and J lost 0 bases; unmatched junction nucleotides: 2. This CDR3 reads CASSSGTTNTGELFF. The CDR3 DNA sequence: TGTGCCAGCAGTTCCGGGACTACGAACACCGGGGAGCTGTTTTTT.

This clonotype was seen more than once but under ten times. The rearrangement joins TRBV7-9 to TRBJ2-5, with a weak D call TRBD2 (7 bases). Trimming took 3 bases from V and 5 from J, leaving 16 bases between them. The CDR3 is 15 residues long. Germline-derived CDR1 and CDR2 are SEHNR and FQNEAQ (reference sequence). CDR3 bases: TGTGCCAGCAGCTTTGTCCGGGGGGCGGGCGAGACCCAGTACTTC. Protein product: CASSFVRGAGETQYF.

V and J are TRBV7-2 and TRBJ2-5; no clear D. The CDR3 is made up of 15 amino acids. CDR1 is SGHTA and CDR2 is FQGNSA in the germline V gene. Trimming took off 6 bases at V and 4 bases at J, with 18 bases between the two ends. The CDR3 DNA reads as TGTGCCAGCAGTCCTTTAGGGCTTGTGGCAGAGACCCAGTACTTC. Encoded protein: CASSPLGLVAETQYF.

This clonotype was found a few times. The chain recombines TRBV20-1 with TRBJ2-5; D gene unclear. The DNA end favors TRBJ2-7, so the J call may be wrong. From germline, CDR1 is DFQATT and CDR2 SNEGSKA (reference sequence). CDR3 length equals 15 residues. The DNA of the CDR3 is TGCAGTGCTAGAGAGAATCGATTTCAGGCCTACGAGCAGTACGTC. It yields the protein CSARENRFQAYEQYV.

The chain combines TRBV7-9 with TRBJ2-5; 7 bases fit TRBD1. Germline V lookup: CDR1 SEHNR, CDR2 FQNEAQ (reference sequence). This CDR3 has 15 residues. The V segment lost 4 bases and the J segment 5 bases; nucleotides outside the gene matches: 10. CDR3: CASSSGQTGQETQYF. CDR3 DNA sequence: TGTGCCAGCAGCTCGGGACAGACGGGTCAGGAGACCCAGTACTTC.